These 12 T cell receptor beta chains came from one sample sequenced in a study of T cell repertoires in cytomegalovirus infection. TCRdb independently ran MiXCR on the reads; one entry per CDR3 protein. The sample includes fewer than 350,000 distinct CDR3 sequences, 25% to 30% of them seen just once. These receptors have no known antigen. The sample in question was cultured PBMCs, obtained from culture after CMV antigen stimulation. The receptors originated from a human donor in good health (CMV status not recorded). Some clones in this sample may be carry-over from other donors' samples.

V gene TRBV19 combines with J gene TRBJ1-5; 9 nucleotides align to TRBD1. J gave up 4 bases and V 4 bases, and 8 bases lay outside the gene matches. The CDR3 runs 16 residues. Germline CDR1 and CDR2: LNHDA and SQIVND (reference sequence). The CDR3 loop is CASSTGPDRGNQPQHF. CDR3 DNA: TGTGCCAGTAGTACAGGTCCTGACAGGGGGAATCAGCCCCAGCATTTT.

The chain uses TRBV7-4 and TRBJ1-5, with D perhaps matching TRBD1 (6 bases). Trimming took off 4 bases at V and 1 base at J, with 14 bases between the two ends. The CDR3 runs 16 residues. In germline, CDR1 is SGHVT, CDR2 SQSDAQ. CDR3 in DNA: TGTGCCAGCAGCTCCGTACACAGGGAAAGCAATCAGCCCCAGCATTTT. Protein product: CASSSVHRESNQPQHF.

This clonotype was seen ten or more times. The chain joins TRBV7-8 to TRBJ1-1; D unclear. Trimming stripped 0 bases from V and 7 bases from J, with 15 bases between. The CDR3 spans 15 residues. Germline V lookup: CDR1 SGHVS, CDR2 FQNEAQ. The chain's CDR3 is CASSLARVPTYEAFF. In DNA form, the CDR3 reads TGTGCCAGCAGCTTAGCTCGCGTACCCACATATGAAGCTTTCTTT. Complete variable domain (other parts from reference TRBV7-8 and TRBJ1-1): GAGVSQSPRYKVAKRGQDVALRCDPISGHVSLFWYQQALGQGPEFLTYFQNEAQLDKSGLPSDRFFAERPEGSVSTLKIQRTQQEDSAVYLCASSLARVPTYEAFFGQGTRLTVV.

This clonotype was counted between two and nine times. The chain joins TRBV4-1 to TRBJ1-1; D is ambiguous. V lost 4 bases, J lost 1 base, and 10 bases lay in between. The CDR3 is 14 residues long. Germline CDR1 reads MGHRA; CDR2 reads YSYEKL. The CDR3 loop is CASSLPRGNTEAFF. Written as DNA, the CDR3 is TGCGCCAGCAGCCTCCCCCGGGGGAACACTGAAGCTTTCTTT.

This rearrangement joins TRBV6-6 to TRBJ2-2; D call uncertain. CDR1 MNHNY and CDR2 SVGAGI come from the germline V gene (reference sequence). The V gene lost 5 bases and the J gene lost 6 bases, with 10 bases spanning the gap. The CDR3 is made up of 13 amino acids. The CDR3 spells CASSSLLAGELFF. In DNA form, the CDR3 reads TGTGCCAGCAGTAGCCTTCTAGCCGGGGAGCTGTTTTTT.

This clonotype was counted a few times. The CDR3, as DNA: TGTGCCAGCAGCTTGCGGGGTCCGAGGGATACGCAGTATTTT. Its protein is CASSLRGPRDTQYF. This rearrangement joins TRBV7-2 to TRBJ2-3, with a weak D call TRBD2 (6 bases). Germline values: CDR1 SGHTA, CDR2 FQGNSA. V shed 3 bases and J shed 6 bases, with 13 bases lying between them. The CDR3 runs to 14 residues.

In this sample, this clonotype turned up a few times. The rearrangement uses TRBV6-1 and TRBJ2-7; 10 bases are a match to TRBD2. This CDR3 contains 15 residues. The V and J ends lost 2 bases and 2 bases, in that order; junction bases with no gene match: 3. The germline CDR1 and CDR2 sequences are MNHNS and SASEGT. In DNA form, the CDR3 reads TGTGCCAGCAGTGAAAGTACTAGCGGGACCTACGAGCAGTACTTC. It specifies CASSESTSGTYEQYF.

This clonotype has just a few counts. The CDR3 nucleotides read TGTGCCAGCAGCTTCCACTTAACCGAAGAGACCCAGTACTTC. It specifies CASSFHLTEETQYF. This rearrangement joins TRBV7-2 to TRBJ2-5; unclear D gene. The V gene's germline CDR1 is SGHTA and CDR2 FQGNSA. The V end lost 3 bases, the J end lost 3 bases, and 11 bases lay between the germline ends. This CDR3 spans 14 amino acids. The full variable domain, its missing parts supplied by reference TRBV7-2 and TRBJ2-5, is GAGVSQSPSNKVTEKGKDVELRCDPISGHTALYWYRQSLGQGLEFLIYFQGNSAPDKSGLPSDRFSAERTGGSVSTLTIQRTQQEDSAVYLCASSFHLTEETQYFGPGTRLLVL.

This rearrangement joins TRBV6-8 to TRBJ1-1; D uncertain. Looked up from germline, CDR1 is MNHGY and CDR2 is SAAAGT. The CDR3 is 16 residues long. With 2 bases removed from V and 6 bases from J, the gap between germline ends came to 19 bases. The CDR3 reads CASSYSGQGLEPEAFF. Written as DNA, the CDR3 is TGTGCCAGCAGTTACAGTGGCCAAGGGCTAGAACCTGAAGCTTTCTTT.

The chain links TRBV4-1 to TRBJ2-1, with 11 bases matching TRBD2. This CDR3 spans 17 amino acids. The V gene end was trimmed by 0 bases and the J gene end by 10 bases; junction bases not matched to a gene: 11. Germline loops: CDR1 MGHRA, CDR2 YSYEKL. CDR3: CASSQDQGGPSGREQFF. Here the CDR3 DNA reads TGCGCCAGCAGCCAAGACCAGGGGGGTCCTAGCGGGAGGGAGCAGTTCTTC.

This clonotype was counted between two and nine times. The CDR3 bases are TGTGCCAGCAGCTTGGCCAACAGGGGGCAATGGGAGACCCAGTACTTC. Translating it yields CASSLANRGQWETQYF. V and J are TRBV5-6 and TRBJ2-5; 9 nucleotides agree with TRBD1. The CDR3 has 16 amino acids. The V segment lost 0 bases and the J segment 5 bases; nucleotides outside the gene matches: 8. Germline V lookup: CDR1 SGHDT, CDR2 YYEEEE.

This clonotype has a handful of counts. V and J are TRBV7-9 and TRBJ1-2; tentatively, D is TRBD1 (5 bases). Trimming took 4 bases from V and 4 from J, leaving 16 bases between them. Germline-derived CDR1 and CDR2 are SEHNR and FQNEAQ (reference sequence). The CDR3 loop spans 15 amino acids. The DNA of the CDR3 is TGTGCCAGCAGCTCATCAGACGGGGCCGGCTATGGCTACACCTTC. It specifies CASSSSDGAGYGYTF.